These T cell receptor beta chains were read from a single sample in a study of T cell changes during pregnancy in multiple sclerosis. Generated by immunoSEQ multiplex PCR, the TCRdb table keeps only in-frame clones and is missing some. Among 30,000 to 45,000 clones listed, over 90% were seen once. The source material was CD4+ T cells from peripheral blood mononuclear cells, sampled after pregnancy. The receptors here all came from a female donor in good health, enrolled as a control in a pregnancy study. Each CDR3 is given without its conserved first and last residue. Each record gives: J gene, V gene, CDR3 protein.

TRBJ1-5,TRBV18,ASSLGTGGQPQH
TRBJ1-1,TRBV4-1,ASSPRGLTEAF
TRBJ1-6,TRBV15,ATSNPGQGNSPLH
TRBJ2-7,TRBV6-5,ASSERTGSYEQY
TRBJ1-4,TRBV4-1,ASSQPGQKNEKLF
TRBJ1-1,TRBV5-1,ASSLGGNTEAF
TRBJ2-1,TRBV5-1,ASSFLAGYNEQF
TRBJ2-7,TRBV19,ASRRDRGTYEQY
TRBJ1-4,TRBV7-2,ASSLERGEKLF
TRBJ2-4,TRBV6-4,ASSDGSGNIQY
TRBJ2-3,TRBV7-2,ASSFYERGSDTQY
TRBJ1-1,TRBV7-2,ASSLGAGTGEAF
TRBJ2-7,TRBV5-1,ASSLAPGGGAYEQY
TRBJ1-4,TRBV2,ASSEWTGGGEKLF
TRBJ2-5,TRBV9,ASARTTLLRETQY
TRBJ2-7,TRBV7-2,ASGTGLLYEQY
TRBJ2-1,TRBV5-4,ASSPEVLAGYNEQF
TRBJ1-1,TRBV2,ASSDLQGRTEAF
TRBJ2-7,TRBV9,ASSVGDFPGEQY
TRBJ2-2,TRBV7-2,ASRKGLAGGELF
TRBJ2-7,TRBV11-2,ASSLGGPYEQY
TRBJ1-4,TRBV6-6,ASSRTITYEEKLF
TRBJ1-6,TRBV6-6,ASSAPGGTFNSPLH
TRBJ1-1,TRBV29-1,SVLGEGHPYTEAF
TRBJ1-1,TRBV5-4,ASSGTGTGNTEAF
TRBJ1-4,TRBV30,AWGREGRGREKLF
TRBJ1-4,TRBV6-1,ASSGGTGRNEKLF
TRBJ2-7,TRBV6-1,ASSDGSRVPYEQY
TRBJ1-1,TRBV18,ASSRGQTEAF
TRBJ1-1,TRBV6-6,ASSDRGREAF
TRBJ1-2,TRBV9,ASSVGLGLDYGYT
TRBJ2-1,TRBV7-9,ASSLGRLRQGEGEQF
TRBJ1-4,TRBV7-9,ASSSSPGGGEKLF
TRBJ2-1,TRBV5-4,ASTRGAKDEQF
TRBJ2-5,TRBV7-2,ASSLVWGVRETQY
TRBJ2-2,TRBV9,ASTAPLGASNTGELF
TRBJ1-6,TRBV2,ASSPTTGSWNSPLH
TRBJ1-3,TRBV25-1,ASEIAGVGNTIY
TRBJ2-2,TRBV6-5,ASSLAGGRVTGELF
TRBJ2-7,TRBV6-6,ASSYSSWDRESEQY
TRBJ1-6,TRBV27,ASSFRGQVMDSPLH
TRBJ1-1,TRBV25-1,ASSEIGGQEAF
TRBJ2-1,TRBV7-6,ASRSSGSSYNEQF
TRBJ2-2,TRBV9,ASSEEGPGRTGELF
TRBJ1-5,TRBV29-1,SVEGQRPYSNQPQH
TRBJ2-1,TRBV6-5,ASSYRETYNEQF
TRBJ2-2,TRBV18,ASSPPSGGSGTGELF
TRBJ1-2,TRBV9,ASSGGGALGYT
TRBJ2-7,TRBV25-1,ASTMSGSYEQY
TRBJ2-7,TRBV5-1,ASSLAGTASYEQY
TRBJ1-1,TRBV19,ASSGGYTEAF
TRBJ2-5,TRBV27,ASSTLGANQETQY
TRBJ1-5,TRBV19,ASSMSGGVSNQPQH
TRBJ1-2,TRBV5-1,ASSLVPGNYGYT
TRBJ2-5,TRBV7-9,ASSLRLADPQETQY
TRBJ1-1,TRBV6-5,ASRSGTGYSTEAF
TRBJ1-2,TRBV5-3,ARSLHSGTGYGYT
TRBJ1-1,TRBV19,ASITTLGDTEAF